This T cell receptor beta chain came from a study of spatial heterogeneity in lung cancer. This clonotype occurred many times. Its target is unknown. As to time point: sample taken at primary tumor resection. Samples were donated by 72 untreated early-stage non-small cell lung cancer patients. Study-wide points: Compared with follow-up, resection was when ubiquitous expanded tumor TCRs appeared in blood more.

Each CDR3 protein gets one entry after TCRdb re-called the 5' RACE reads with MiXCR. The table shows 10,000 to 15,000 distinct CDR3 sequences, with 3.5% to 4% occurring only once. Specimen: PBMCs, collected at surgery. This receptor was obtained from a male donor with early-stage non-small cell lung cancer.

The CDR3 sequence: CSAGGGHEQFF. The DNA for the CDR3 is TGCAGCGCGGGGGGAGGGCATGAGCAGTTCTTC. This rearrangement joins TRBV29-1 to TRBJ2-1; TRBD2 agrees at 7 bases. Germline assignment: CDR1 SQVTM and CDR2 ANQGSEA. Losses at the gene ends were 7 bases for V and 8 bases for J; bases not matched to a gene: 5. The CDR3 totals 11 residues.